These 14 T cell receptor beta chains share one sample of origin, sequenced in a study of T cell repertoires in cytomegalovirus infection. TCRdb redid the calling of the reads with MiXCR, one entry per CDR3 protein. The sample lists under 850,000 distinct CDR3 sequences; approximately 34% were seen once. Sequenced: PBMCs. These TCRs come from a human donor in good health (CMV status not recorded). Some clones in this sample may be carry-over from other donors' samples.

This clonotype was picked up a small number of times. The chain recombines TRBV7-2 with TRBJ2-5, with 11 positions matching TRBD2. V lost 5 bases and J lost 4; bases outside the gene matches: 15. The length of the CDR3 is 18 residues. From germline, CDR1 is SGHTA and CDR2 FQGNSA. CDR3 sequence (DNA): TGTGCCAGCAGCCCTGGTCCTCCTAGCGGGGGGTTTTTAGAGACCCAGTACTTC. Protein product: CASSPGPPSGGFLETQYF.

The V call is TRBV4-2, the J call TRBJ2-5; D is perhaps TRBD1 or TRBD2 (6 bases each). Germline CDR1 LGHNA, CDR2 YNFKEQ. The CDR3 runs to 15 residues. Trimming removed 1 base from V and 5 bases from J, with 14 bases in between. CDR3 residues: CASSQGSGASETQYF. In DNA, the CDR3 is TGTGCCAGCAGCCAAGGGTCGGGGGCGTCGGAGACCCAGTACTTC.

V and J are TRBV12-3 or TRBV12-4 and TRBJ1-2; TRBD1 matches at 7 bases. With 7 bases clipped from V and 4 bases from J, the junction kept 6 bases outside the gene matches. This CDR3 is built from 13 residues. This CDR3 reads CASTPDRAYGYTF. CDR3 DNA sequence: TGTGCCAGCACTCCTGACAGGGCCTATGGCTACACCTTC.

This clonotype was counted ten times or more. The gene calls are TRBV7-8 and TRBJ2-1, with TRBD1 identical over 8 bases. Germline CDR1 reads SGHVS; CDR2 reads FQNEAQ. This CDR3 has 16 residues. V lost 4 bases to trimming and J lost 5 bases; unmatched junction nucleotides: 10. CDR3 sequence reads: CASSCRQGRTHNEQFF. The CDR3 DNA follows: TGTGCCAGCAGCTGCCGACAGGGGAGGACTCACAATGAGCAGTTCTTC.

This clonotype has a single count. This chain connects TRBV12-3 or TRBV12-4 to TRBJ1-2, with a tentative D call TRBD1 (5 bases). With 4 bases removed from V and 6 bases from J, the gap between germline ends came to 15 bases. The CDR3 contains 14 residues. CDR3 DNA: TGTGCCAGCAGTTATACGGCCCGAGGGGATGGCTACACCTTC. Residues: CASSYTARGDGYTF.

Only a few counts were recorded for this clonotype. The chain employs TRBV10-3 and TRBJ1-1, with D unclear. Trimming took 11 bases from V and 4 from J, leaving 11 bases between them. CDR1 and CDR2 (germline): ENHRY, SYGVKD. The CDR3 totals 11 residues. The CDR3 DNA reads as TGTGCCTCCTGGGGATTCACTGAAGCTTTCTTT. Its protein product is CASWGFTEAFF.

The chain employs TRBV20-1 and TRBJ2-1; no clear D gene. V was shortened by 4 bases and J by 0 bases, with 10 bases between the two germline ends. The CDR3 length is 14 residues. Germline V gene sequence: CDR1 DFQATT, CDR2 SNEGSKA (reference sequence). In DNA form, the CDR3 reads TGCAGTGCTAAAGTAGCACTCTCCTACAATGAGCAGTTCTTC. Translating it yields CSAKVALSYNEQFF.

The V call is TRBV7-2, the J call TRBJ2-2, with D perhaps matching TRBD2 (5 bases). This CDR3 is 18 amino acids long. The germline V gene has CDR1 SGHTA and CDR2 FQGNSA. V was clipped by 1 base and J by 6 bases, with 21 bases between them. The DNA for the CDR3 is TGTGCCAGCAGCTTAGATCGTCGGGAATGGTACTCATCCGGGGAGCTGTTTTTT. It is translated as CASSLDRREWYSSGELFF.

This clonotype was counted many times. The gene calls are TRBV7-2 and TRBJ2-1; 7 nucleotides agree with TRBD1. V lost 5 bases to trimming and J lost 3 bases; unmatched junction nucleotides: 7. The length of the CDR3 is 15 residues. Germline CDR1 is SGHTA and CDR2 is FQGNSA. The CDR3 region has the DNA TGTGCCAGCAGCCCCACCCGGGACAGCTACAATGAGCAGTTCTTC. Encoded protein: CASSPTRDSYNEQFF.

The J gene is TRBJ2-1, the V gene TRBV7-6; D is ambiguous. Trimming took off 8 bases at V and 7 bases at J, with 15 bases between the two ends. The CDR3 totals 13 residues. The germline V gene encodes CDR1 SGHVS and CDR2 FNYEAQ. As DNA, the CDR3 is TGTGCCAGCCGTCAGGCGGCAGGTAATGAGCAGTTCTTC. Its translation is CASRQAAGNEQFF.

This clonotype was observed a handful of times. The chain joins TRBV24-1 to TRBJ1-2; TRBD1 is a possible D gene (5 bases). Germline V CDR1 and CDR2: KGHDR, SFDVKD. The CDR3 covers 15 residues. V was shortened by 4 bases and J by 8 bases, with 19 bases between the two germline ends. Here the CDR3 reads CATSDVTGTAEGYTF. As DNA, the CDR3 is TGTGCCACCAGTGACGTTACGGGGACCGCGGAAGGCTACACCTTC.

This clonotype appeared a few times. The chain carries TRBV25-1 and TRBJ2-5; tentatively, D is TRBD2 (7 bases). Germline loops: CDR1 MGHDK, CDR2 SYGVNS. The length of the CDR3 is 13 residues. The CDR3 coding sequence is TGTGCGGAGGGGGGGGTAAGAAAAGAGACCCAGTACTTC. This codes for CAEGGVRKETQYF. The full variable domain, with the rest looked up from reference TRBV25-1 and TRBJ2-5, is EADIYQTPRYLVIGTGKKITLECSQTMGHDKMYWYQQDPGMELHLIHYSYGVNSTEKGDLSSESTVSRIRTEHFPLTLESARPSHTSQYLCAEGGVRKETQYFGPGTRLLVL.

The chain links TRBV6-5 to TRBJ2-3, with TRBD1 as a possible D gene (6 bases). Germline V gives CDR1 MNHEY, CDR2 SVGAGI. The CDR3 sequence is 14 residues long. The V and J ends lost 6 bases and 0 bases respectively, with 10 bases between them. This CDR3 reads CASRRTASTDTQYF. CDR3 nucleotide sequence: TGTGCCAGCAGGAGGACAGCTAGCACAGATACGCAGTATTTT.

Points on this clonotype: The conserved phenylalanine or tryptophan normally closing the CDR3 is absent here, so this likely arose from a read error. The chain couples TRBV15 to TRBJ1-5; 7 bases agree with TRBD1. J lost 6 bases, V lost 7 bases, and 12 bases had no gene match. This CDR3 has 15 amino acids. Looked up from germline, CDR1 is LNHNV and CDR2 is YYDKDF (reference sequence). CDR3 coding DNA: TGTGCCACCATCAGGGGGAGGGGTTTGGGTCAGCCCCAGCATTTG. This translates into CATIRGRGLGQPQHL.